Presented here are 23 T cell receptor beta chains from one specimen sequenced in a study of OX40 agonist ivuxolimab in advanced cancers. Here immunoSEQ multiplex PCR was the method, and the copy in TCRdb shows in-frame clones only, minus some. This sample has approximately 76,000 clones; 80% to 90% occur once, and the top ten carry 5% to 6.5%. Sequences were derived from CD4+ or CD8+ T cells sorted from blood, sampled in a trial of the OX40 agonist ivuxolimab. These receptors all come from an adult with an advanced solid tumor such as melanoma, head and neck, liver or kidney cancer.

The rearrangement joins TRBV7-9 to TRBJ2-5, with TRBD2 as a possible D gene (5 bases). Germline-derived CDR1 and CDR2 are SEHNR and FQNEAQ (reference sequence). V was clipped by 1 base and J by 1 base, with 13 bases between them. CDR3 length: 16 residues. CDR3 sequence reads: CASSLDADWFQETQYF. The CDR3 region has the DNA TGTGCCAGCAGCTTAGACGCGGACTGGTTCCAAGAGACCCAGTACTTC.

The V and J genes are TRBV5-4 and TRBJ2-7, with D hard to call. Germline CDR1 and CDR2: SGHNT and YYREEE (reference sequence). Trimming stripped 1 base from V and 1 base from J, with 9 bases between. The CDR3 has 14 residues. DNA of the CDR3: TGTGCCAGCAGCTTGCCCCATGGATCCTACGAGCAGTACTTC. The encoded protein is CASSLPHGSYEQYF.

This chain connects TRBV4-2 to TRBJ2-3; D not certain. The CDR3 extends over 17 amino acids. Germline V gene lookup returns CDR1 LGHNA and CDR2 YNFKEQ. V was shortened by 4 bases and J by 3 bases, with 20 bases between the two germline ends. CDR3: CASSRTWMGGGTDTQYF. The CDR3 DNA sequence: TGTGCCAGCAGCCGAACATGGATGGGCGGTGGGACAGATACGCAGTATTTT.

The chain recombines TRBV2 with TRBJ1-2; 9 nucleotides align to TRBD1. The CDR3 consists of 16 residues. V lost 6 bases, J lost 4 bases, and 12 bases stayed unmatched. Germline values: CDR1 SNHLY, CDR2 FYNNEI. CDR3 residues: CASRPGQGISGYGYTF. Here the CDR3 DNA reads TGTGCCAGCAGACCAGGACAGGGGATTAGCGGCTATGGCTACACCTTC.

Points on this clone: Other DNA sequences from this sample encode an identical CDR3 as well. The rearrangement uses TRBV7-2 and TRBJ2-2; D is unresolved. Trimming removed 1 base at V and 1 base at J, with 4 bases between. There are 14 residues in the CDR3. Germline V CDR1 and CDR2: SGHTA, FQGNSA. The CDR3 bases are TGTGCCAGCAGCTTAGGCGGGAACACCGGGGAGCTGTTTTTT. It is translated as CASSLGGNTGELFF.

The chain employs TRBV30 and TRBJ2-7, with a weak D call TRBD1 (5 bases). Germline values: CDR1 GTSNPN, CDR2 SVGIG (reference sequence). The CDR3 consists of 10 residues. Trimming pared 5 bases from V and 6 bases from J, leaving 8 bases between. CDR3 DNA: TGTGCCTGGGGTAGGGGCGAGCAGTACTTC. Its translation is CAWGRGEQYF.

V usage is TRBV19 and J usage is TRBJ2-1, with 7 bases aligning to TRBD2. Germline trimming cut 8 bases from V and 5 bases from J; bases unmatched to any gene: 18. The V gene's germline CDR1 is LNHDA and CDR2 SQIVND (reference sequence). There are 17 residues in the CDR3. The CDR3 is CASHPGRDYQRHNEQFF. The CDR3 nucleotides are TGTGCCAGTCACCCGGGGAGGGATTACCAACGACACAATGAGCAGTTCTTC. The full variable domain, with the rest looked up from reference TRBV19 and TRBJ2-1, is DGGITQSPKYLFRKEGQNVTLSCEQNLNHDAMYWYRQDPGQGLRLIYYSQIVNDFQKGDIAEGYSVSREKKESFPLTVTSAQKNPTAFYLCASHPGRDYQRHNEQFFGPGTRLTVL.

This CDR3 reads CASSPGQLGNEQFF. CDR3 DNA: TGTGCCAGCAGCCCAGGTCAATTAGGCAATGAGCAGTTCTTC. This chain uses TRBV7-2 with TRBJ2-1, with D unresolved. Per the germline V gene, CDR1 is SGHTA and CDR2 is FQGNSA. V was cut by 5 bases and J by 6 bases, with 14 bases left in between. The CDR3 consists of 14 residues. Full variable domain (rest looked up from reference TRBV7-2 and TRBJ2-1): GAGVSQSPSNKVTEKGKDVELRCDPISGHTALYWYRQSLGQGLEFLIYFQGNSAPDKSGLPSDRFSAERTGGSVSTLTIQRTQQEDSAVYLCASSPGQLGNEQFFGPGTRLTVL.

This clone has a handful of counts. V gene TRBV7-9 combines with J gene TRBJ1-2, with a weak D call TRBD1 (5 bases). Per germline, CDR1 SEHNR and CDR2 FQNEAQ (reference sequence). The V gene lost 6 bases and the J gene lost 13 bases, with 18 bases spanning the gap. The length of the CDR3 is 12 residues. The CDR3 protein is CASSSWLQVPTF. The CDR3 bases are TGTGCCAGCAGTTCCTGGTTACAGGTTCCCACCTTC.

The gene calls are TRBV6-1 and TRBJ2-1, with D possibly matching TRBD1 (6 bases). Trimming pared 4 bases from V and 1 base from J, leaving 17 bases between. Germline V CDR1 and CDR2: MNHNS, SASEGT. The CDR3 covers 17 residues. CDR3 in DNA: TGTGCCAGCAGTGTTACATGGACAGCCTCTTCCTACAATGAGCAGTTCTTC. It encodes CASSVTWTASSYNEQFF.

The V call is TRBV9, the J call TRBJ2-3; 12 bases are shared with TRBD2. Germline loops: CDR1 SGDLS, CDR2 YYNGEE. The CDR3 is made up of 17 amino acids. The junction had 7 bases not matched to a gene; V was cut back by 0 bases and J by 5 bases. In DNA, the CDR3 is TGTGCCAGCAGCGTAGCTCAACTAGCGGGAGGAAGAGATACGCAGTATTTT. It codes for CASSVAQLAGGRDTQYF.

The V and J genes are TRBV7-9 and TRBJ2-3, with D possibly being TRBD1 or TRBD2 (6 bases each). This CDR3 has 16 amino acids. Germline V gene sequence: CDR1 SEHNR, CDR2 FQNEAQ (reference sequence). V lost 5 bases to trimming and J lost 1 base, with 16 bases between them. Written as DNA, the CDR3 is TGTGCCAGCAGCCTTCCTGGGGGGCGGGGCACAGATACGCAGTATTTT. Amino acids: CASSLPGGRGTDTQYF.

This clone has more than one count but fewer than ten. The CDR3 DNA sequence: TGTGCCAGCAGCTTAGAGGGGGCGCGGGAGCAGTACTTC. Translated, it gives CASSLEGAREQYF. The chain links TRBV7-9 to TRBJ2-5; D possibly matches TRBD1 or TRBD2 (7 bases each). The CDR3 is made up of 13 amino acids. The germline V and J ends were trimmed by 1 base and 11 bases, with 14 bases remaining between them. Germline V CDR1 and CDR2: SEHNR, FQNEAQ (reference sequence).

The genes are TRBV11-2 and TRBJ2-6, with TRBD1 matching over 7 bases. V trimming: 3 bases; J trimming: 2 bases; junction bases outside the gene matches: 1. Per the germline V gene, CDR1 is SGHAT and CDR2 is FQNNGV. This CDR3 is 15 amino acids long. As DNA, the CDR3 is TGTGCCAGCAGCTTTACAGGGGCTGGGGCCAACGTCCTGACTTTC. It specifies CASSFTGAGANVLTF.

This chain joins TRBV6-6 and TRBJ1-2, with D possibly TRBD1 on 6 matching bases. V lost 10 bases to trimming and J lost 1 base, with 19 bases between them. The germline V gene encodes CDR1 MNHNY and CDR2 SVGAGI (reference sequence). This CDR3 is built from 15 residues. Here the CDR3 reads CATFPGQMSNYGYTF. In nucleotides, the CDR3 is TGTGCCACATTTCCGGGACAAATGAGTAACTATGGCTACACCTTC.

The V and J genes are TRBV6-1 and TRBJ2-7; a weak D match, TRBD2 (5 bases). Per the germline V gene, CDR1 is MNHNS and CDR2 is SASEGT. The CDR3 is made up of 15 amino acids. Trimming removed 4 bases at V and 2 bases at J, with 15 bases between. As DNA, the CDR3 is TGTGCCAGCAGTGGGGCTAGCAGTAAAACCTACGAGCAGTACTTC. Translating gives CASSGASSKTYEQYF.

The rearrangement joins TRBV5-1 to TRBJ1-2; 7 bases align to TRBD1. Germline trimming cut 0 bases from V and 3 bases from J; bases unmatched to any gene: 11. The CDR3 runs 17 residues. Germline values: CDR1 SGHRS, CDR2 YFSETQ. CDR3 amino acids: CASSLDVTGSLDYGYTF. The DNA of the CDR3 is TGCGCCAGCAGCTTGGATGTGACAGGGAGCTTGGACTATGGCTACACCTTC.

The rearrangement uses TRBV2 and TRBJ1-2; 8 nucleotides agree with TRBD1. The CDR3 has 15 residues. The V gene end was trimmed by 9 bases and the J gene end by 5 bases; junction bases not matched to a gene: 14. CDR1 SNHLY and CDR2 FYNNEI come from the germline V gene. The chain's CDR3 is CASPFRTGNTYGYTF. The CDR3 region has the DNA TGTGCCAGTCCTTTCAGGACAGGGAATACGTATGGCTACACCTTC.

The rearrangement links TRBV5-8 to TRBJ1-2; 8 bases fit TRBD1. After removal of 4 bases from V and 1 base from J, the junction contained 6 bases not matched to a gene. The CDR3 consists of 15 residues. The germline V gene has CDR1 SGHTS and CDR2 YDEGEE. The CDR3 DNA follows: TGTGCCAGCAGCCAAGCAGGGGGCGTTAACTATGGCTACACCTTC. It encodes CASSQAGGVNYGYTF.

V is TRBV10-1 and J is TRBJ2-2; 8 bases are a match to TRBD2. This CDR3 comprises 16 residues. V trimming: 2 bases; J trimming: 2 bases; junction bases outside the gene matches: 4. Germline lookup yields CDR1 WNHNN and CDR2 SYGVQD (reference sequence). The CDR3 sequence is CASSEGRGVNTGELFF. DNA of the CDR3: TGCGCCAGCAGTGAGGGGCGGGGGGTCAACACCGGGGAGCTGTTTTTT.

This sequence joins TRBV6-6 and TRBJ2-1; 9 nucleotides agree with TRBD1. Trimming at V came to 7 bases and at J to 8 bases, leaving 6 bases not matched to a gene. The germline V gene encodes CDR1 MNHNY and CDR2 SVGAGI (reference sequence). The CDR3 covers 13 residues. This chain's CDR3 is CASTPGQGHEQFF. The DNA of the CDR3 is TGTGCCAGCACCCCGGGACAGGGTCATGAGCAGTTCTTC.

The chain uses TRBV6-5 and TRBJ2-2; D is perhaps TRBD1 or TRBD2 (5 bases each). Germline CDR1 is MNHEY and CDR2 is SVGAGI. The CDR3 loop spans 14 amino acids. With 10 bases removed from V and 7 bases from J, the gap between germline ends came to 19 bases. CDR3 DNA sequence: TGTGCCACCAACGAGGGGACCCTCGGCGGGGAGCTGTTTTTT. This gives the protein CATNEGTLGGELFF.

This chain joins TRBV10-2 and TRBJ2-1; D perhaps matches TRBD2 (6 bases). Germline-derived CDR1 and CDR2 are WSHSY and SAAADI. Trimming took off 4 bases at V and 3 bases at J, with 16 bases between the two ends. The CDR3 has 16 amino acids. CDR3 nucleotide sequence: TGCGCCAGCAGTGCTCTAGCTGCGGGAAGCTACAATGAGCAGTTCTTC. Translation gives CASSALAAGSYNEQFF.